The 30 T cell receptor beta chains presented below share a single source sample, sequenced in a study of shared clonotypes between healthy human individuals. Clones were read by immunoSEQ multiplex PCR, and TCRdb kept only the in-frame ones, dropping some. This sample yields more than 80,000 clones, of which about two thirds are seen a single time; about 45% belongs to the top ten. Sequencing used memory CD8+ T cells sorted from blood. Regarding subset: CD45RO+ cells pooled with CCR7-negative TemRA cells. These receptors all come from a man aged 25-40 years in good health.

V and J are TRBV19 and TRBJ2-7, with D perhaps matching TRBD1 (6 bases). This CDR3 contains 12 residues. V was clipped by 8 bases and J by 3 bases, with 11 bases between them. The V gene's germline CDR1 is LNHDA and CDR2 SQIVND (reference sequence). CDR3 residues: CASAGTFYEQYF. The CDR3 nucleotides read TGTGCCAGTGCCGGGACATTCTACGAGCAGTACTTC.

This chain connects TRBV30 to TRBJ1-4; D possibly corresponds to TRBD1 (5 bases). The CDR3 totals 13 residues. In germline, CDR1 is GTSNPN, CDR2 SVGIG (reference sequence). Trimming left V 3 bases short and J 7 bases short, with 12 bases between. CDR3 sequence reads: CAWSSVQGEKLFF. DNA for the CDR3: TGTGCCTGGAGCTCGGTGCAGGGTGAAAAACTGTTTTTT. The complete variable domain, with remaining parts taken from reference TRBV30 and TRBJ1-4, reads SQTIHQWPATLVQPVGSPLSLECTVEGTSNPNLYWYRQAAGRGLQLLFYSVGIGQISSEVPQNLSASRPQDRQFILSSKKLLLSDSGFYLCAWSSVQGEKLFFGSGTQLSVL.

This chain links TRBV27 with TRBJ2-1; D is unclear. The CDR3 is 15 amino acids. Germline V gene lookup returns CDR1 MNHEY and CDR2 SMNVEV (reference sequence). The V end was cut by 2 bases, the J end by 1 base, with 9 bases between. CDR3 DNA sequence: TGTGCCAGCAGTTTAGTGGCAGCTTCCTACAATGAGCAGTTCTTC. This sequence encodes CASSLVAASYNEQFF.

The table lists this clone with many counts. V usage is TRBV13 and J usage is TRBJ2-7, with TRBD1 matching 10 bases. CDR3 length equals 15 residues. Germline-derived CDR1 and CDR2 are PRHDT and FYEKMQ (reference sequence). The V gene end was trimmed by 6 bases and the J gene end by 3 bases; junction bases not matched to a gene: 8. The CDR3 here is CASRNGTGVFYEQYF. In DNA form, the CDR3 reads TGTGCCAGCAGAAATGGGACAGGGGTATTCTACGAGCAGTACTTC.

V is TRBV27 and J is TRBJ2-1; 8 positions agree with TRBD2. CDR3 length: 16 residues. In germline, CDR1 is MNHEY, CDR2 SMNVEV (reference sequence). The ends lost 3 bases at V and 7 bases at J; junction bases unmatched: 11. CDR3 residues: CASSFSAGVRVNEQFF. As DNA, the CDR3 is TGTGCCAGCAGTTTCTCAGCGGGAGTAAGGGTAAATGAGCAGTTCTTC.

This clone was seen once. The chain carries TRBV7-9 and TRBJ2-7; D is unresolved. Germline CDR1 and CDR2: SEHNR and FQNEAQ (reference sequence). V lost 3 bases and J 5 bases, leaving 5 bases between the germline ends. The CDR3 extends over 11 amino acids. DNA of the CDR3: TGTGCCAGCAGCTTCGGTGACGAGCAGTACTTC. It encodes CASSFGDEQYF.

With regard to this clone: A much more abundant neighbour one base away suggests this may be a read error. V and J are TRBV7-2 and TRBJ2-2; no definite D call. Per germline, CDR1 SGHTA and CDR2 FQGNSA. V lost 5 bases and J lost 3, with 4 bases in between. This CDR3 region has 12 residues. CDR3 nucleotides: TGTGCCAGCAGCCGGTACACCGGGGAGCTGTTTTTT. As protein: CASSRYTGELFF.

The chain recombines TRBV12-5 with TRBJ2-1; D gene uncertain. The V and J ends lost 6 bases and 9 bases respectively, with 9 bases between them. CDR1 and CDR2 (germline): LGHNT, FRNRAP. This CDR3 is 11 amino acids long. The CDR3 sequence: CASGEWGEQFF. The CDR3 DNA reads TGTGCTAGTGGAGAGTGGGGTGAGCAGTTCTTC.

This chain uses TRBV2 with TRBJ2-2, with D unresolved. The V end was cut by 6 bases, the J end by 2 bases, with 10 bases between. The CDR3 loop spans 14 amino acids. The V gene's germline CDR1 is SNHLY and CDR2 FYNNEI. The CDR3 loop reads CASRVGRNTGELFF. The CDR3 DNA follows: TGTGCCAGCAGAGTCGGTAGAAACACCGGGGAGCTGTTTTTT.

This clone has more than one count but fewer than ten. This chain joins TRBV19 and TRBJ2-1, with 8 positions matching TRBD1. Germline values: CDR1 LNHDA, CDR2 SQIVND (reference sequence). The V gene end was trimmed by 7 bases and the J gene end by 9 bases; junction bases not matched to a gene: 8. CDR3 length: 13 amino acids. In DNA form, the CDR3 reads TGTGCCAGTAAGGGTCAGGGGGCCATTGAGCAGTTCTTC. It is translated as CASKGQGAIEQFF. Full variable domain (outside the CDR3, taken from reference TRBV19 and TRBJ2-1): DGGITQSPKYLFRKEGQNVTLSCEQNLNHDAMYWYRQDPGQGLRLIYYSQIVNDFQKGDIAEGYSVSREKKESFPLTVTSAQKNPTAFYLCASKGQGAIEQFFGPGTRLTVL.

This chain uses TRBV14 with TRBJ2-5; D assignment may be TRBD1 or TRBD2 (5 bases each). CDR3 length: 16 residues. V gave up 4 bases and J gave up 5 bases, with 20 bases separating them. CDR1 SGHDN and CDR2 FVKESK come from the germline V gene. The CDR3 region is CASSPPEERGRETQYF. The CDR3 DNA sequence: TGTGCCAGCAGCCCTCCGGAGGAGAGGGGTCGCGAGACCCAGTACTTC.

This clone was counted a few times. This chain links TRBV7-9 with TRBJ2-5, with 7 bases fitting TRBD1. Germline trimming cut 5 bases from V and 5 bases from J; bases unmatched to any gene: 11. The V gene's germline CDR1 is SEHNR and CDR2 FQNEAQ (reference sequence). This CDR3 region has 15 residues. The CDR3 is CASSMAGGFSETQYF. CDR3 sequence (DNA): TGTGCCAGCAGCATGGCAGGGGGTTTTTCGGAGACCCAGTACTTC.

This clone was seen just once. V usage is TRBV14 and J usage is TRBJ1-2; TRBD1 aligns across 7 bases. Germline V gives CDR1 SGHDN, CDR2 FVKESK. Losses at the gene ends were 4 bases for V and 4 bases for J; bases not matched to a gene: 6. The CDR3 is 14 amino acids. This CDR3 is CASSRSRDSYGYTF. CDR3 nucleotide sequence: TGTGCCAGCAGCCGGTCCCGGGACAGCTATGGCTACACCTTC.

A note on this clone: The same CDR3 can be traced to other DNA sequences in this sample. The chain is built from TRBV6-5 and TRBJ1-2; 7 bases match TRBD1. The CDR3 sequence is 13 residues long. Unmatched junction bases numbered 0, after V lost 0 bases and J lost 5 bases. The germline V gene encodes CDR1 MNHEY and CDR2 SVGAGI. The CDR3, as DNA: TGTGCCAGCAGTTACTCGACAGGGTATGGCTACACCTTC. Residues: CASSYSTGYGYTF.

The gene calls are TRBV27 and TRBJ1-4; no definite D call. Germline loops: CDR1 MNHEY, CDR2 SMNVEV (reference sequence). Trimming removed 8 bases at V and 0 bases at J, with 10 bases between. The CDR3 covers 14 residues. CDR3 sequence (DNA): TGTGCCAGCTCCCGAGGAGCAACTAATGAAAAACTGTTTTTT. This sequence encodes CASSRGATNEKLFF.

The chain joins TRBV19 to TRBJ1-5, with D possibly TRBD1 on 6 matching bases. This CDR3 is built from 17 residues. Germline V lookup: CDR1 LNHDA, CDR2 SQIVND (reference sequence). V shed 6 bases and J shed 11 bases, with 29 bases lying between them. The CDR3 loop reads CASSIKLGTGLDLTQHF. The CDR3 DNA is TGTGCCAGTAGCATAAAGCTGGGAACAGGGTTAGATTTGACCCAGCATTTT.

The chain has TRBV5-1 and TRBJ1-4; no clear D gene. Trimming removed 4 bases from V and 7 bases from J, with 17 bases in between. Germline V gives CDR1 SGHRS, CDR2 YFSETQ. The CDR3 sequence is 15 residues long. CDR3 region: CASSPGRFTGEKLFF. The CDR3 DNA follows: TGCGCCAGCAGCCCTGGACGATTTACGGGTGAAAAACTGTTTTTT.

The V call is TRBV25-1, the J call TRBJ1-1; 9 bases are shared with TRBD1. Germline loops: CDR1 MGHDK, CDR2 SYGVNS. V shed 4 bases, J shed 7 bases, and the junction held 7 bases outside the gene matches. The CDR3 totals 14 residues. The DNA of the CDR3 is TGTGCCAGCAGTGGGGACAGGGATTTCAATGAAGCTTTCTTT. As protein: CASSGDRDFNEAFF.

The gene calls are TRBV6-5 and TRBJ2-5; TRBD2 agrees at 11 bases. Germline lookup yields CDR1 MNHEY and CDR2 SVGAGI. The CDR3 is 15 residues long. Trimming at V came to 5 bases and at J to 5 bases, leaving 7 bases not matched to a gene. The DNA for the CDR3 is TGTGCCAGCAGTAAACTAGCGGGAGAGGCGGAGACCCAGTACTTC. Its protein product is CASSKLAGEAETQYF.

In this sample, this clone turned up a few times. The chain recombines TRBV2 with TRBJ2-7; the D gene could be TRBD1 or TRBD2 (6 bases each). CDR1 is SNHLY, CDR2 FYNNEI, per germline. CDR3 length: 13 residues. The germline V and J ends were trimmed by 3 bases and 8 bases, with 14 bases remaining between them. Written as DNA, the CDR3 is TGTGCCAGCAGTGAGACAGGAGGGACTCAGCAGTACTTC. Protein product: CASSETGGTQQYF.

CDR3 in amino acids: CAIRPGMGYEQYF. Here the CDR3 DNA reads TGTGCCATCAGGCCCGGGATGGGTTACGAGCAGTACTTC. The rearrangement joins TRBV10-3 to TRBJ2-7, with a tentative D call TRBD2 (5 bases). The CDR3 extends over 13 amino acids. Trimming left V 6 bases short and J 4 bases short, with 13 bases between. Per the germline V gene, CDR1 is ENHRY and CDR2 is SYGVKD.

This clone was recorded once. The J gene is TRBJ2-2, the V gene TRBV4-3; 12 nucleotides align to TRBD1. The CDR3 covers 16 residues. CDR1 LGHNA and CDR2 YSLEER come from the germline V gene. Germline trimming cut 3 bases from V and 5 bases from J; bases unmatched to any gene: 4. CDR3 sequence (DNA): TGCGCCAGCAGCCAGGGACAGGGGGCGTTTACCGGGGAGCTGTTTTTT. It is translated as CASSQGQGAFTGELFF.

The chain has TRBV11-2 and TRBJ2-1; D might be TRBD1 (5 bases). Germline V gene lookup returns CDR1 SGHAT and CDR2 FQNNGV. V lost 7 bases to trimming and J lost 16 bases, with 20 bases between them. CDR3 length: 12 residues. DNA for the CDR3: TGTGCCAGCACCCGTGGGTTAAGGGGTCATTTCTTC. Protein sequence: CASTRGLRGHFF.

This clone was detected only a few times. This chain joins TRBV6-5 and TRBJ2-7, with D hard to call. Germline V gives CDR1 MNHEY, CDR2 SVGAGI. CDR3 size: 13 residues. V dropped 2 bases and J dropped 2 bases, with 7 bases sitting between them. The CDR3 loop reads CASSYDATYEQYF. Here the CDR3 DNA reads TGTGCCAGCAGTTACGACGCCACCTACGAGCAGTACTTC.

The chain couples TRBV11-2 to TRBJ2-5; 8 bases align to TRBD1. Germline trimming cut 5 bases from V and 4 bases from J; bases unmatched to any gene: 12. The CDR3 runs to 16 residues. Per germline, CDR1 SGHAT and CDR2 FQNNGV. CDR3 residues: CASSVIWTGRGETQYF. The CDR3 DNA reads TGTGCCAGCAGCGTAATATGGACAGGGAGAGGAGAGACCCAGTACTTC.

The chain joins TRBV2 to TRBJ2-7; 12 nucleotides match TRBD2. Germline V gives CDR1 SNHLY, CDR2 FYNNEI. CDR3 length: 14 residues. J lost 3 bases, V lost 6 bases, and 3 bases had no gene match. The CDR3 reads CASRRLAGDYEQYF. The CDR3 nucleotides are TGTGCCAGCAGGAGACTAGCGGGAGACTACGAGCAGTACTTC. Full variable domain (remainder filled in from reference TRBV2 and TRBJ2-7): EPEVTQTPSHQVTQMGQEVILRCVPISNHLYFYWYRQILGQKVEFLVSFYNNEISEKSEIFDDQFSVERPDGSNFTLKIRSTKLEDSAMYFCASRRLAGDYEQYFGPGTRLTVT.

This chain joins TRBV28 and TRBJ1-1; TRBD1 is a possible D gene (5 bases). The CDR3 is made up of 14 amino acids. Deletions cut 6 bases from V and 0 bases from J, with 11 bases between. Germline V gives CDR1 MDHEN, CDR2 SYDVKM. The CDR3 loop is CASSPGQMNTEAFF. The CDR3 DNA sequence: TGTGCCAGCAGCCCTGGACAAATGAACACTGAAGCTTTCTTT.

This chain links TRBV2 with TRBJ2-5; D is unclear. Germline V CDR1 and CDR2: SNHLY, FYNNEI. The CDR3 has 11 residues. Between the trimmed V and J ends, which lost 8 bases and 1 base, there was a span of 5 bases. The chain's CDR3 is CASGFQETQYF. The CDR3, as DNA: TGTGCCAGCGGGTTCCAAGAGACCCAGTACTTC.

The CDR3 here is CASSLQGQGEKLFF. CDR3 DNA: TGTGCCAGCAGCCTACAGGGGCAAGGTGAAAAACTGTTTTTT. The chain is built from TRBV2 and TRBJ1-4, with 7 nucleotides matching TRBD1. CDR1 is SNHLY, CDR2 FYNNEI, per germline. This CDR3 has 14 amino acids. The V segment lost 6 bases and the J segment 7 bases; nucleotides outside the gene matches: 8. The full variable domain, its missing parts supplied by reference TRBV2 and TRBJ1-4, is EPEVTQTPSHQVTQMGQEVILRCVPISNHLYFYWYRQILGQKVEFLVSFYNNEISEKSEIFDDQFSVERPDGSNFTLKIRSTKLEDSAMYFCASSLQGQGEKLFFGSGTQLSVL.

This clone has ten or more counts. This rearrangement joins TRBV16 to TRBJ2-7, with D unresolved. Germline-derived CDR1 and CDR2 are KGHSY and FQNENV. V was shortened by 5 bases and J by 3 bases, with 8 bases between the two germline ends. The CDR3 runs to 12 residues. In DNA, the CDR3 is TGTGCCAGCAGCAGATCACTCTACGAGCAGTACTTC. As protein: CASSRSLYEQYF.